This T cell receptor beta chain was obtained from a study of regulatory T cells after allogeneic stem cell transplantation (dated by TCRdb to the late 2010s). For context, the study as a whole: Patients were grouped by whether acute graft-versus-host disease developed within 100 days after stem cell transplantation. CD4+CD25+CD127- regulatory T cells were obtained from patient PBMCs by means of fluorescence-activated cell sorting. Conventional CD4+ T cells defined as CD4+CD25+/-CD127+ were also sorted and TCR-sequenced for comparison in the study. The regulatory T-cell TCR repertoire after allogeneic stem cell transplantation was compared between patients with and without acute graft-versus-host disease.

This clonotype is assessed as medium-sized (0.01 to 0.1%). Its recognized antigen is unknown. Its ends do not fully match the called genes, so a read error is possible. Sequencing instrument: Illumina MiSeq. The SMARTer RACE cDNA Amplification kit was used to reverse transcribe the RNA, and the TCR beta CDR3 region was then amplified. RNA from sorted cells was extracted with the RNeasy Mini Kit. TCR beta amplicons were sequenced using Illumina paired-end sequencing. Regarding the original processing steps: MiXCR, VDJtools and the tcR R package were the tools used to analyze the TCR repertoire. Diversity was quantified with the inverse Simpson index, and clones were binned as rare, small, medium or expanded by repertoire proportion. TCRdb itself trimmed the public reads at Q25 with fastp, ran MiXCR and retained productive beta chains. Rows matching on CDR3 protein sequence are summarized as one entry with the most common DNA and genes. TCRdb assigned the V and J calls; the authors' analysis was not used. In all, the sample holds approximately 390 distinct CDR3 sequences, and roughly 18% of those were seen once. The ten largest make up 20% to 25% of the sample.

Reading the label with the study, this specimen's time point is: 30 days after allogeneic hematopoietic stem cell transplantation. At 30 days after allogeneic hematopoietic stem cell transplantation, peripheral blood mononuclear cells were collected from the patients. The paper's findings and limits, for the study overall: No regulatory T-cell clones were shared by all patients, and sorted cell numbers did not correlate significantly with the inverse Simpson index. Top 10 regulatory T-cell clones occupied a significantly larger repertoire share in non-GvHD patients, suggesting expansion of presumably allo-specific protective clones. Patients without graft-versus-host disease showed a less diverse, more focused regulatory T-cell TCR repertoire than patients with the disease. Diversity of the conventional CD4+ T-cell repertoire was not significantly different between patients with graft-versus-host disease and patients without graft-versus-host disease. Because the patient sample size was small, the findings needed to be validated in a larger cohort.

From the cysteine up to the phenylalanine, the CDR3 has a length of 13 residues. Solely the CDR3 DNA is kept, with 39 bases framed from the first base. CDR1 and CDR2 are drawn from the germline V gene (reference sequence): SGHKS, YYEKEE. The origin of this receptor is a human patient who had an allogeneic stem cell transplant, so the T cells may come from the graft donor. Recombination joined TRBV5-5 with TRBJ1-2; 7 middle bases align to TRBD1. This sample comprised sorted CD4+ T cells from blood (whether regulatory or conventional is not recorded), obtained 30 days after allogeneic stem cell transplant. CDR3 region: CASSPEGQTGIFF. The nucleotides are TGTGCCAGCAGCCCGGAGGGACAGACGGGGATCTTCTTC.